This is a list of T cell receptor beta chains from one sample in a study of blood T cells in healthy people across ages. TCRdb re-analysed the 5' RACE reads in MiXCR, keeping a single row per CDR3 protein. The data show about 590,000 distinct CDR3 sequences, approximately 30% seen once. Sequenced material: blood. These receptors were obtained from a woman over 75 in good health. The CDR3 runs from the conserved cysteine through the conserved F or W. The order of the fields is V gene, J gene, CDR3 protein.

TRBV14,TRBJ2-7,CASSQVPPYEQYF
TRBV7-9,TRBJ1-2,CASSLAEGSGYTF
TRBV6-2/TRBV6-3,TRBJ1-5,CASSRTGNGQPQHF
TRBV6-5,TRBJ2-3,CASSYTTPGQGEFGTQYF
TRBV2,TRBJ1-5,CASMNAGPNQPQHF
TRBV2,TRBJ1-6,CASSDGDRGSPLHF
TRBV6-1,TRBJ2-7,CARDSDTGDYSSYEQYF
TRBV6-1,TRBJ1-5,CASSDPGTGNYQPQHF
TRBV25-1,TRBJ1-2,CASSPPGQPGGGYTF
TRBV12-3/TRBV12-4,TRBJ1-2,CASSLAREYGCTF
TRBV25-1,TRBJ2-7,CASSPLPGTGTPYEQYF
TRBV3-1,TRBJ1-1,CASSQVDGNTEAFF
TRBV7-2,TRBJ1-2,CASSRRPGDRALYGYTF
TRBV20-1,TRBJ2-7,CSARQGAHEQYF
TRBV7-9,TRBJ1-1,CAGGRKDTEAFF
TRBV11-2,TRBJ2-6,CASSLDSAGANVLTF
TRBV9,TRBJ2-1,CASRQTGTSSYNEQFF
TRBV27,TRBJ1-5,CASRRDTGDYSNQPQHF
TRBV3-1,TRBJ1-6,CASSLSGGGVSDSPLHF
TRBV2,TRBJ2-2,CASGMIRATGELFF
TRBV6-5,TRBJ2-5,CASSQALASETQYF
TRBV18,TRBJ2-3,CASSPAVSTDTQYF
TRBV7-2,TRBJ1-1,CASSQTWNTEAFF
TRBV7-2,TRBJ1-1,CASRQTGRAFF
TRBV5-5,TRBJ2-7,CASRGAVGEQYF
TRBV29-1,TRBJ2-5,CSAQRVQETQYF
TRBV6-5,TRBJ1-1,CASSARRFLTEAFF
TRBV5-6,.,CASSLGATSYNEQYF